This T cell receptor (beta chain) was recorded in a study of cytomegalovirus exposure and HLA in healthy donors. Study-level points and caveats: First-cohort TCR clusters tended to co-occur in the 130 or so validation repertoires, a later analysis found.

The germline gives CDR1 SGHNT, CDR2 YENEEA. V shed 4 bases and J 4 bases; nucleotides not matched to a gene: 9. The CDR3 sequence is 17 residues long. Measured with immunoSEQ multiplex PCR; TCRdb has only the in-frame clones, and not every one. Here the sample spans some 210,000 clones, roughly 84% being singletons. Points on this clone: What it recognizes is unknown.

The TCR sequence derives from a young woman in good health and CMV-seropositive. The rearrangement joins TRBV11-3 to TRBJ2-3, with TRBD2 matching over 12 bases. The sample comprised PBMCs. The CDR3 loop reads CASSYRRLAGAPDTQYF. In nucleotides, the CDR3 is TGTGCCAGCAGCTACCGTCGACTAGCGGGAGCGCCAGATACGCAGTATTTT.